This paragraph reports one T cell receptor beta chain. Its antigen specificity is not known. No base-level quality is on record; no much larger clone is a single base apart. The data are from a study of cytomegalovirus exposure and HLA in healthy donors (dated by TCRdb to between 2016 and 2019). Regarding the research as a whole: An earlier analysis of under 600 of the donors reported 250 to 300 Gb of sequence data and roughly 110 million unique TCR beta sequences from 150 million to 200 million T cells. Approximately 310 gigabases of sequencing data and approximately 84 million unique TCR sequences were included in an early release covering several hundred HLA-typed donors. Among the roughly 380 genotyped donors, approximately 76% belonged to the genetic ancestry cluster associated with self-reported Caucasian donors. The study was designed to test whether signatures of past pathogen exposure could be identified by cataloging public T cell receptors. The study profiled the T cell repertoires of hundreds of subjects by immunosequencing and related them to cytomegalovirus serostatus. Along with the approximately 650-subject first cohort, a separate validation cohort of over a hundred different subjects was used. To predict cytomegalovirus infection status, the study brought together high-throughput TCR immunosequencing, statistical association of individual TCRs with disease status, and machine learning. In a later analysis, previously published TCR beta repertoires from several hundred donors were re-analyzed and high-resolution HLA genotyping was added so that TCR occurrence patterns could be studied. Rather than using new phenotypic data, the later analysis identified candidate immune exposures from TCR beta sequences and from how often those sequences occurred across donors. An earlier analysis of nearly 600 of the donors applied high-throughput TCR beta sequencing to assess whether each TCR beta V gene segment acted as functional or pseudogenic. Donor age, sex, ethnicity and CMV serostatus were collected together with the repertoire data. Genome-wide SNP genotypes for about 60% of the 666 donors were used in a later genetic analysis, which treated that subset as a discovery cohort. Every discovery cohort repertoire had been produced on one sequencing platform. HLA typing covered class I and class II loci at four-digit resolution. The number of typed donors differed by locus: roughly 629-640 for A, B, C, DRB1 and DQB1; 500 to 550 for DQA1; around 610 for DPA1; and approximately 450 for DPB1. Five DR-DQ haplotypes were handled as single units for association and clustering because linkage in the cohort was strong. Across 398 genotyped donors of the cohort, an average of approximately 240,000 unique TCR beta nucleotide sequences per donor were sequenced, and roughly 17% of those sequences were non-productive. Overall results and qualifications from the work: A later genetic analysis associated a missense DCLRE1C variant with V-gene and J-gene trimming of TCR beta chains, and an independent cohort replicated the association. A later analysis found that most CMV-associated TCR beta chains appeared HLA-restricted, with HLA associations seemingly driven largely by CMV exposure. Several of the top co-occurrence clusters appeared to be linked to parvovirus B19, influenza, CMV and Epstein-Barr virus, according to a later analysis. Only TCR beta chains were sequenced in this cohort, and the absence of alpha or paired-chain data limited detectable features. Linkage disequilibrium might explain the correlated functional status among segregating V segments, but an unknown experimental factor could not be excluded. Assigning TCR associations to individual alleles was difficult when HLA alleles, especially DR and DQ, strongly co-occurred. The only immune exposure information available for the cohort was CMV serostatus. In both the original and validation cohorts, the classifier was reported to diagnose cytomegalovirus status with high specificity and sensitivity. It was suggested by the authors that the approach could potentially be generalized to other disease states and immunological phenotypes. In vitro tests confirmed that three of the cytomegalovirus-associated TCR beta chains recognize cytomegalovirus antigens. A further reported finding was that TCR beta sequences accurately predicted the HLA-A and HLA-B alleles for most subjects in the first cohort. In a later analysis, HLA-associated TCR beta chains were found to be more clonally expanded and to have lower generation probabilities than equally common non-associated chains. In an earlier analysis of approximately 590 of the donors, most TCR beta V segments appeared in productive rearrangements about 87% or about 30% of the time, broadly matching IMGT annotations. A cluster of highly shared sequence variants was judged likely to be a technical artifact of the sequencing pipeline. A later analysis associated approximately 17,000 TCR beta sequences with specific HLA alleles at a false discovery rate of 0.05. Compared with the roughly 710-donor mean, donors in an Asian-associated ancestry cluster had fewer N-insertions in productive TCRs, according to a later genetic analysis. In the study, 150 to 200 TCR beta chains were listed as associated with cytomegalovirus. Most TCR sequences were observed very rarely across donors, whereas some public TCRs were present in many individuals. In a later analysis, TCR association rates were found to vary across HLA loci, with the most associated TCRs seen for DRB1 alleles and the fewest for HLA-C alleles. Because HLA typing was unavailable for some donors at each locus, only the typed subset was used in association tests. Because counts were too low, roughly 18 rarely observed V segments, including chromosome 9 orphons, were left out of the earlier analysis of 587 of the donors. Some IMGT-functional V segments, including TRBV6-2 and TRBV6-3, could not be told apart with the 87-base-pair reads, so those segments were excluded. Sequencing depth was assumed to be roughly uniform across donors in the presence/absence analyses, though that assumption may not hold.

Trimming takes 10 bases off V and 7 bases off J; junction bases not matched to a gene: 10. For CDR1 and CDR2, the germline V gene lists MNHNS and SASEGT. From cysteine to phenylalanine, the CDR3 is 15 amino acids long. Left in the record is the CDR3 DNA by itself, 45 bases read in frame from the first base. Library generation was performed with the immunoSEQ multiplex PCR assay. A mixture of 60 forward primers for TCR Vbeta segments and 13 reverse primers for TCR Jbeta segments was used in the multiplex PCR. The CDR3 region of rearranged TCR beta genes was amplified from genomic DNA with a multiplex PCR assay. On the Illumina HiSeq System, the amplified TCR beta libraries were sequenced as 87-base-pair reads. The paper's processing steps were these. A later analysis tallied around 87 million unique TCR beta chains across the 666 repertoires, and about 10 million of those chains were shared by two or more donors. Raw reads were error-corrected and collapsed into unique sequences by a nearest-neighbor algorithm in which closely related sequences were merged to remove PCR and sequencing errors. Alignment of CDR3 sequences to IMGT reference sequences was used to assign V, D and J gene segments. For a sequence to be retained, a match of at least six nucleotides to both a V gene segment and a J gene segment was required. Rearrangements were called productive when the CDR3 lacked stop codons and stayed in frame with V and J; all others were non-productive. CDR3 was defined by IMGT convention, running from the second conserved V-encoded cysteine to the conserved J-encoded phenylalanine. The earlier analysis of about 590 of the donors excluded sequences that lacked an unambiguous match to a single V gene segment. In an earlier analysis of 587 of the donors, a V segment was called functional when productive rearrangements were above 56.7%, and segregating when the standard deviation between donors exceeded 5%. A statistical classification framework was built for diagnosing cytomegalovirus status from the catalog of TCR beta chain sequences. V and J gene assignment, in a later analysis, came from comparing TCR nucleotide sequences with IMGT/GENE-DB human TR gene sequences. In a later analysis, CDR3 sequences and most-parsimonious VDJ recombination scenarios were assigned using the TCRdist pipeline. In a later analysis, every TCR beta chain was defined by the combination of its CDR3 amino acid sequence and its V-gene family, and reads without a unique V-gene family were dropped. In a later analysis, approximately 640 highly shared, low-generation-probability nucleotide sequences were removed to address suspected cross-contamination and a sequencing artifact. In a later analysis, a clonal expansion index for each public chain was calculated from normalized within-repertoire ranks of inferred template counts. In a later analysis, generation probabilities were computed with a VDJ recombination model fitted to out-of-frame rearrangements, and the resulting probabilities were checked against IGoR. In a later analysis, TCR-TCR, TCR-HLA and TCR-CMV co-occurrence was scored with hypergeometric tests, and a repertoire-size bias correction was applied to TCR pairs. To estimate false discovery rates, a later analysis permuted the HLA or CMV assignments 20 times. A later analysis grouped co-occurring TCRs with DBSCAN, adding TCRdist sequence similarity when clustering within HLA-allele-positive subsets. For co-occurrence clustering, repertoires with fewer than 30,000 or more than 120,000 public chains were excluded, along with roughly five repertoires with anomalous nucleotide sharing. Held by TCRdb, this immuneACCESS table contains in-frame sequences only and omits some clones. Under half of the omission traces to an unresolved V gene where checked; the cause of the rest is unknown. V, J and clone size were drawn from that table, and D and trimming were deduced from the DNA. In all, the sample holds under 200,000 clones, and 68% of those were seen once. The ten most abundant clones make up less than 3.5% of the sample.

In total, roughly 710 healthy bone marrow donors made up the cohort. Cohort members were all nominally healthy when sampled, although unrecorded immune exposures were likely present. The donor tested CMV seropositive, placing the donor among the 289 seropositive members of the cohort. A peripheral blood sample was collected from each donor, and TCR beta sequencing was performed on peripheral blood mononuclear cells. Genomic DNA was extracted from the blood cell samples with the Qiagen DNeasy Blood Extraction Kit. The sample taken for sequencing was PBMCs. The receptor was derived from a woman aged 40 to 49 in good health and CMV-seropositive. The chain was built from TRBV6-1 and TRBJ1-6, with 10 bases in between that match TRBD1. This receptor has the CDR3 CATHGDRGLNSPLHF. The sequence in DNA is TGTGCCACCCACGGCGACAGGGGGCTCAATTCACCCCTCCACTTT.